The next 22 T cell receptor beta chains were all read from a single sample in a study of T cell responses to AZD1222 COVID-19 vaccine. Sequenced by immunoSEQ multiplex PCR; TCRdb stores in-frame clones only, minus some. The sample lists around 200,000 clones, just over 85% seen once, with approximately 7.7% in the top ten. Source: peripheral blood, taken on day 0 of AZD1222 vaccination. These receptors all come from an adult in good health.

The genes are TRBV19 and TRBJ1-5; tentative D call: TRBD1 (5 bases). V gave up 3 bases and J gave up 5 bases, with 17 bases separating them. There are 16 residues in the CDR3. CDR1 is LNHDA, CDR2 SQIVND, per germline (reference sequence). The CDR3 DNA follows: TGTGCCAGTAGTATCACAGGCCCAGCGGCCTATCAGCCCCAGCATTTT. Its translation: CASSITGPAAYQPQHF.

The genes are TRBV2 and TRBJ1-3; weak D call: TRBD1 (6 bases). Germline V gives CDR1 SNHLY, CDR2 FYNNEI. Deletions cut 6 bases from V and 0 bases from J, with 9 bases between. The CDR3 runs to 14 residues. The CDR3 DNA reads TGTGCCAGCAGCGGACAGTTCTCTGGAAACACCATATATTTT. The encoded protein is CASSGQFSGNTIYF.

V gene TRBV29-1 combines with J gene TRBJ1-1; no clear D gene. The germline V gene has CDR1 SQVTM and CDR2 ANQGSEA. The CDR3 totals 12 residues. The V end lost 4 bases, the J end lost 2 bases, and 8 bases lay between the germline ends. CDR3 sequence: CSVGERNTEAFF. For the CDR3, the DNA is TGCAGCGTTGGGGAGAGAAACACTGAAGCTTTCTTT.

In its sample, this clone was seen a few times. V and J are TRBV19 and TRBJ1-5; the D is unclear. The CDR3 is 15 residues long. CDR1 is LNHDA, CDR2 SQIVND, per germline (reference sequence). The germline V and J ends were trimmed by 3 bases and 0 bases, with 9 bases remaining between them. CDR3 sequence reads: CASSIVRNSNQPQHF. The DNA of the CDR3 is TGTGCCAGTAGTATTGTAAGGAATAGCAATCAGCCCCAGCATTTT.

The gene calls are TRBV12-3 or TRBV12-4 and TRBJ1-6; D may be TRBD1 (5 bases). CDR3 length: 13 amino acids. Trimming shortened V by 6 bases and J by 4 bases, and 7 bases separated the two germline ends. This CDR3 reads CASRTDYNSPLHF. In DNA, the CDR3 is TGTGCCAGCAGGACAGATTATAATTCACCCCTCCACTTT.

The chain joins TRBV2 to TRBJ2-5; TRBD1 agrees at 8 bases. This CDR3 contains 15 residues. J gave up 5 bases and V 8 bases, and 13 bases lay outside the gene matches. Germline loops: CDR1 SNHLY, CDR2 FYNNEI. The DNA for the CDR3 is TGTGCCAGCGCATCCGGGACAGGAAAAGTGGAGACCCAGTACTTC. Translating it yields CASASGTGKVETQYF.

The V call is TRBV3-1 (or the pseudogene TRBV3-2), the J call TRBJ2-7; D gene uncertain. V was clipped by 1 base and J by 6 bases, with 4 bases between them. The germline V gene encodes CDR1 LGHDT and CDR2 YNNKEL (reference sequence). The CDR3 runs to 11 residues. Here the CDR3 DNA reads TGTGCCAGCAGCCAAGCCAGCGAGCAGTACTTC. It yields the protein CASSQASEQYF.

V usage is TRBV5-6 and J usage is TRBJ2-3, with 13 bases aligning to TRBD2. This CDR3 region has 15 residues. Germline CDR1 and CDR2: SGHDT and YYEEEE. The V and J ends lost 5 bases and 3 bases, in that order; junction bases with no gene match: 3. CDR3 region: CASRSLAGGTDTQYF. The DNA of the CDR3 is TGTGCCAGCAGGTCACTAGCGGGGGGGACAGATACGCAGTATTTT.

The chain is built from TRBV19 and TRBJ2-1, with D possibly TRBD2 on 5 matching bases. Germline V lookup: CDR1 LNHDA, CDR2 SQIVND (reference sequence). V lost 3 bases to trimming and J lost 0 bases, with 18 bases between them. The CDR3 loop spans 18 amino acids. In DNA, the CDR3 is TGTGCCAGTAGTATTCCCCCCCCAACTAGTGGCTCCTACAATGAGCAGTTCTTC. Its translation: CASSIPPPTSGSYNEQFF.

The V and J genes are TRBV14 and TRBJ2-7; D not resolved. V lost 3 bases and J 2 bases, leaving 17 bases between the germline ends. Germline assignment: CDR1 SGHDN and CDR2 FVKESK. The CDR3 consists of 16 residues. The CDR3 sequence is CASSQLGLGRTYEQYF. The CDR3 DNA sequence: TGTGCCAGCAGCCAGCTGGGGTTAGGCAGGACCTACGAGCAGTACTTC.

CDR3: CASSVGWRDSPSTDTQYF. The CDR3 bases are TGTGCCAGCAGCGTAGGTTGGAGGGACAGCCCTAGCACAGATACGCAGTATTTT. This chain connects TRBV9 to TRBJ2-3; a weak D match, TRBD1 (7 bases). Germline V CDR1 and CDR2: SGDLS, YYNGEE. The CDR3 has 18 amino acids. With 0 bases removed from V and 0 bases from J, the gap between germline ends came to 17 bases.

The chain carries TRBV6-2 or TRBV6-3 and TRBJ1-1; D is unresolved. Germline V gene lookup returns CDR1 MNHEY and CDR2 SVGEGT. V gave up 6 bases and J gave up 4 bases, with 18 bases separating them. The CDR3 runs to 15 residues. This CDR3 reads CASSSSEVLGTEAFF. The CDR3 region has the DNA TGTGCCAGCAGCAGCTCCGAGGTTTTGGGCACTGAAGCTTTCTTT.

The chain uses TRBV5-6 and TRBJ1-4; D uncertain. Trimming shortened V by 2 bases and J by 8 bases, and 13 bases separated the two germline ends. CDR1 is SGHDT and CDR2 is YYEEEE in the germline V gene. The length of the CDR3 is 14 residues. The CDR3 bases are TGTGCCAGCAGCTTCGAAGGCGGCATCGAAAAACTGTTTTTT. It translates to CASSFEGGIEKLFF.

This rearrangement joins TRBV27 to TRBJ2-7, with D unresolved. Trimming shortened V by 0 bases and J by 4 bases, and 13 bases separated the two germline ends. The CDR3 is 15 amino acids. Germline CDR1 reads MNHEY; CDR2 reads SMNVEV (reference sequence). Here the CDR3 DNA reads TGTGCCAGCAGTTTATCGACACGGGTAAGGTACGAGCAGTACTTC. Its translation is CASSLSTRVRYEQYF.

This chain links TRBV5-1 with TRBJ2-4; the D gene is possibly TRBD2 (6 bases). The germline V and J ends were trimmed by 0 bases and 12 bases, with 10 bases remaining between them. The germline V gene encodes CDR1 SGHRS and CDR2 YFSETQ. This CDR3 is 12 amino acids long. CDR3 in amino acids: CASSLAGLDQYF. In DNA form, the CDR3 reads TGCGCCAGCAGCTTGGCGGGACTGGATCAGTACTTC.

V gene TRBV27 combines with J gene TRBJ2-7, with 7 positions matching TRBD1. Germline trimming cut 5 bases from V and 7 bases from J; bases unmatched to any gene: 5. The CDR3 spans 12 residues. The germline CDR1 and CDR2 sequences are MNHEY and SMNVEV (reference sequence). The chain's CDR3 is CASSVQGQEQYF. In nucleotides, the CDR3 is TGTGCCAGCAGTGTACAGGGGCAGGAGCAGTACTTC.

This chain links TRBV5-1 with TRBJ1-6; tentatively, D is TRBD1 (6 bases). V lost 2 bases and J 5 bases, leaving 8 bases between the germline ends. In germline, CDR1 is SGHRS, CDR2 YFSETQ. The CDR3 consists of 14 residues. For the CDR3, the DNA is TGCGCCAGCAGCTTAAGGGGGGATAATTCACCCCTCCACTTT. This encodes CASSLRGDNSPLHF.

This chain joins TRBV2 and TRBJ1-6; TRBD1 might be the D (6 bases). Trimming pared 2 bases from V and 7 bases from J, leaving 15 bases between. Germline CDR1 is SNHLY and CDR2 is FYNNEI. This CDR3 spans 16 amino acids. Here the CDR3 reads CASSEWTAYSNSPLHF. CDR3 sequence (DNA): TGTGCCAGCAGTGAATGGACAGCTTATTCGAATTCACCCCTCCACTTT.

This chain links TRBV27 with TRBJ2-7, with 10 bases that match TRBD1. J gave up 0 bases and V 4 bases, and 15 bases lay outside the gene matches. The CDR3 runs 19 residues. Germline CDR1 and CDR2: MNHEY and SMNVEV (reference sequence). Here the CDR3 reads CASSSRRADRGQGSYEQYF. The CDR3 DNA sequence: TGTGCCAGCAGTTCGAGGAGGGCCGACAGGGGGCAAGGCTCCTACGAGCAGTACTTC.

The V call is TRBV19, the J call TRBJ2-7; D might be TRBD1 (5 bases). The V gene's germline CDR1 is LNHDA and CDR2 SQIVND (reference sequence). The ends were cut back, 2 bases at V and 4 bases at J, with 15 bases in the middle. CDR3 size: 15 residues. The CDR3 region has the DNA TGTGCCAGTAGTATACTGGCAGGGCCGATTTACGAGCAGTACTTC. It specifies CASSILAGPIYEQYF.

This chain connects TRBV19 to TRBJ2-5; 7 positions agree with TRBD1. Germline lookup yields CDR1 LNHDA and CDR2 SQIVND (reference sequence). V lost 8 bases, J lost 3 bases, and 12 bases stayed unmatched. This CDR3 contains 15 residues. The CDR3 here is CASYPETGPEETQYF. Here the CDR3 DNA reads TGTGCCAGTTATCCGGAGACAGGGCCAGAAGAGACCCAGTACTTC.

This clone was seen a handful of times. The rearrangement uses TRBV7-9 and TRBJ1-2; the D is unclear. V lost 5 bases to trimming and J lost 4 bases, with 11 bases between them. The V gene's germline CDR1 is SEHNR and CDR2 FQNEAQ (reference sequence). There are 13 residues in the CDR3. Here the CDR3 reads CASSLDQSYGYTF. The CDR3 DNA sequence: TGTGCCAGCAGCCTGGACCAGTCCTATGGCTACACCTTC.